This TCR beta chain was recovered during a study of cytotoxic CD8 clonotypes in ibrutinib-treated CLL (dated by TCRdb to 2020 to 2023). For the study in its entirety: The cohort included some 14 treatment-naive and about a dozen relapsed/refractory patients; around 17 were IGHV unmutated. Responses were partial in approximately 24 patients and complete in 2; after median 68 months follow-up, some 14 stayed in remission and 12 progressed. Response samples were obtained after a median of around eleven months of treatment, with a range of roughly 6 to 36 months. On average, each sample had 255,043 productive templates and 94,082 productive rearrangements. Longitudinal samples were obtainable from 26 of the 86 participants in the trial. Cryopreserved peripheral blood mononuclear cells were collected at three points: before therapy, at response, and at either sustained remission or disease progression. All remission and progressive disease samples were collected while patients were still receiving ibrutinib.

Each clonotype received, on average, approximately 9.9x coverage in deep resolution sequencing performed on a MiSeq, where the target depth lay between 1 in 1 million and 1 in 200,000 T cells. The immunoSEQ hsTCRB Kit was used to generate the TCR beta libraries. As for how the authors treated the data: ImmunoSEQ Data Assistant and ImmunoSEQ Analyzer were used for data analysis, and V, D and J genes were assigned according to IMGT definitions. Clonality, with values ranging from 0 to 1, was calculated as one minus the normalized Shannon entropy of productive rearrangement frequencies. Public clonotype analysis was restricted to overrepresented clonotypes comprising at least 0.05% of each patient's repertoire. Thirteen repertoires from age-matched healthy donors, obtained from immuneACCESS, served as clonality controls. The immuneACCESS repertoire file appears here via TCRdb, limited to in-frame rearrangements. These files lack a portion of the clones; in checked studies, under half of the deficit traces to unresolved V genes, and the cause of the others is not known. Clone size and the V and J calls come from that table; the DNA yielded D and trimming. The sample yields over 250,000 clones; about 72% were counted once. About 6% of the sample comes from the top ten.

In light of the paper, this sample's time point label describes: progressive disease on ibrutinib. For TCR beta library preparation, approximately 2 micrograms of genomic DNA were extracted from the cryopreserved PBMCs. High-throughput TCR beta sequencing was performed on longitudinal blood samples from CLL patients receiving ibrutinib monotherapy. The patients were enrolled in a single-center, open-label phase 2 trial of ibrutinib monotherapy. Including the terminal cysteine and phenylalanine, the CDR3 comprises 14 residues. Kept here is only the CDR3 DNA, which spans 42 bases and is read in frame from base 1. Cut back by 2 bases and 6 bases, the V and J ends lie 14 bases apart. From a lookup of the germline V gene (reference sequence), CDR1 and CDR2 are SEHNR and FQNEAQ. As concerns this clone: This clone's antigen is unknown. One base away there is no much larger clone; base qualities are not given.

Results and caveats for the whole study, not just this receptor: Sampling times were not matched between patients in sustained remission and patients whose disease was progressing, and lymph node repertoires were not examined. Clonality rose at ibrutinib response, remained stable during sustained remission, and dropped back toward baseline at progression. Public clonotypes were rare and either shrank or stayed stable during treatment, and the rise in clonality at ibrutinib response reflected expansion of private clonotypes. Baseline clonality exceeded that of age-matched healthy donors and correlated strongly with circulating CD8+ T-cell counts.

The chain links TRBV7-9 with TRBJ2-7; tentative D gene TRBD2, with 6 bases matching. The sequence derives from a human donor with chronic lymphocytic leukemia. The sample was PBMCs, taken at disease progression, from a patient treated with ibrutinib. The nucleotide sequence reads TGTGCCAGCAGCTTATTGGAGGGGAGCGCCGAGCAGTACTTC. Its translation reads: CASSLLEGSAEQYF.